These 32 T cell receptor beta chains were sequenced from one sample in a study of OX40 agonist ivuxolimab in advanced cancers. Some clones are missing from TCRdb's copy, which holds only in-frame ones; the method was immunoSEQ multiplex PCR. The table lists 20,000 to 25,000 clones, approximately 82% of them singletons. Sequenced here: CD4+ or CD8+ T cells sorted from blood, sampled in a trial of the OX40 agonist ivuxolimab. These receptors came from an adult with an advanced solid tumor such as melanoma, head and neck, liver or kidney cancer.

The rearrangement links TRBV5-4 to TRBJ1-6; the match to TRBD1 covers 9 bases. Germline V CDR1 and CDR2: SGHNT, YYREEE (reference sequence). This CDR3 is built from 14 residues. The V gene end was trimmed by 4 bases and the J gene end by 6 bases; junction bases not matched to a gene: 2. The CDR3 loop reads CASSMTGGNSPLHF. CDR3 bases: TGTGCCAGCAGCATGACAGGGGGTAATTCACCCCTCCACTTT.

This chain links TRBV14 with TRBJ2-5; D might be TRBD2 (6 bases). CDR1 is SGHDN, CDR2 FVKESK, per germline. Deletions cut 5 bases from V and 11 bases from J, with 12 bases between. This CDR3 region has 11 residues. DNA for the CDR3: TGTGCCAGCAGCTTCCGGAGGGAGCAGTACTTC. Protein sequence: CASSFRREQYF.

The chain uses TRBV29-1 and TRBJ2-2; possible D gene TRBD1, 6 bases. Per germline, CDR1 SQVTM and CDR2 ANQGSEA. V gave up 4 bases and J gave up 3 bases, with 15 bases separating them. This CDR3 contains 15 residues. The CDR3 spells CSVVFQGLDTGELFF. Here the CDR3 DNA reads TGCAGCGTTGTGTTCCAGGGGCTGGACACCGGGGAGCTGTTTTTT.

The chain recombines TRBV19 with TRBJ2-7; D gene ambiguous. V dropped 1 base and J dropped 0 bases, with 7 bases sitting between them. This CDR3 spans 14 amino acids. CDR1 and CDR2 (germline): LNHDA, SQIVND (reference sequence). The CDR3 nucleotides read TGTGCCAGTAGTATAGTCGGCGGCTCCTACGAGCAGTACTTC. Its translation is CASSIVGGSYEQYF.

In its sample, this clone was seen once. The chain couples TRBV5-1 to TRBJ2-2, with no clear D. This CDR3 contains 16 residues. From germline, CDR1 is SGHRS and CDR2 YFSETQ. The V end was cut by 5 bases, the J end by 4 bases, with 18 bases between. The CDR3 DNA reads as TGCGCCAGCAGAGCCGGGCGGCCAAGAAGCACCGGGGAGCTGTTTTTT. Encoded protein: CASRAGRPRSTGELFF.

The chain is built from TRBV4-1 and TRBJ1-1; weak D call: TRBD1 (5 bases). Germline V CDR1 and CDR2: MGHRA, YSYEKL. V lost 0 bases to trimming and J lost 4 bases, with 12 bases between them. The CDR3 consists of 15 residues. CDR3 DNA: TGCGCCAGCAGCCAAGAGGACAAGGAGGGCACTGAAGCTTTCTTT. Translated, it gives CASSQEDKEGTEAFF.

This clone occurred once. The genes are TRBV7-5 and TRBJ1-5; the table assigns TRBD1, which was not confirmed against the DNA. TRBV7-5 is a pseudogene segment. The CDR3 contains 12 residues. CDR3: CASSLGTQPQHF. The DNA of the CDR3 is TGTGCCAGCAGCTTAGGTACACAGCCCCAGCATTTT.

This chain joins TRBV7-6 and TRBJ2-2, with TRBD1 matching 9 bases. The CDR3 consists of 17 residues. V lost 7 bases to trimming and J lost 4 bases; unmatched junction nucleotides: 13. Germline values: CDR1 SGHVS, CDR2 FNYEAQ. The CDR3 loop is CASTPLGGTGLTGELFF. DNA for the CDR3: TGTGCCAGCACCCCCTTGGGGGGGACAGGGCTCACCGGGGAGCTGTTTTTT.

The chain joins TRBV6-5 to TRBJ2-7; 9 bases are a match to TRBD1. The trim removed 1 base at V and 7 bases at J, leaving 8 bases unmatched. Germline CDR1 reads MNHEY; CDR2 reads SVGAGI. CDR3 length: 15 amino acids. The CDR3 is CASSYFGTGRGEQYF. In nucleotides, the CDR3 is TGTGCCAGCAGTTACTTCGGGACAGGGCGGGGAGAGCAGTACTTC.

This clone was observed a few times. V gene TRBV11-2 combines with J gene TRBJ2-7; maybe TRBD2 (6 bases). The CDR3 is made up of 15 amino acids. Trimming stripped 0 bases from V and 0 bases from J, with 9 bases between. CDR1 and CDR2 (germline): SGHAT, FQNNGV. Here the CDR3 DNA reads TGTGCCAGCAGCTTAGATAGCGGAAGCTCCTACGAGCAGTACTTC. This encodes CASSLDSGSSYEQYF.

The chain uses TRBV9 and TRBJ1-5; the D is unclear. Trimming removed 0 bases from V and 0 bases from J, with 7 bases in between. The CDR3 sequence is 15 residues long. CDR1 is SGDLS and CDR2 is YYNGEE in the germline V gene. In DNA, the CDR3 is TGTGCCAGCAGCGTAGGGACCAGTAGCAATCAGCCCCAGCATTTT. Its translation is CASSVGTSSNQPQHF.

The J gene is TRBJ2-7, the V gene TRBV28; no clear D gene. Germline CDR1 reads MDHEN; CDR2 reads SYDVKM. V dropped 5 bases and J dropped 4 bases, with 9 bases sitting between them. This CDR3 is built from 12 residues. CDR3 coding DNA: TGTGCCAGCAGTCCAGTGGGATACGAGCAGTACTTC. It codes for CASSPVGYEQYF. The full variable domain, in which reference TRBV28 and TRBJ2-7 provide the parts outside the CDR3, is DVKVTQSSRYLVKRTGEKVFLECVQDMDHENMFWYRQDPGLGLRLIYFSYDVKMKEKGDIPEGYSVSREKKERFSLILESASTNQTSMYLCASSPVGYEQYFGPGTRLTVT.

The chain employs TRBV28 and TRBJ1-4; 8 nucleotides align to TRBD1. From germline, CDR1 is MDHEN and CDR2 SYDVKM. The CDR3 runs to 15 residues. Germline trimming cut 5 bases from V and 7 bases from J; bases unmatched to any gene: 9. Written as DNA, the CDR3 is TGTGCCAGCAGTCCCGACAGGGGAGGCGGTGAAAAACTGTTTTTT. Residues: CASSPDRGGGEKLFF.

This chain joins TRBV11-3 and TRBJ1-1, with D possibly TRBD1 on 5 matching bases. This CDR3 region has 12 residues. V lost 5 bases to trimming and J lost 6 bases, with 10 bases between them. Germline V gene lookup returns CDR1 SGHNT and CDR2 YENEEA. CDR3: CASSRKGAEAFF. For the CDR3, the DNA is TGTGCCAGCAGCCGCAAAGGGGCTGAAGCTTTCTTT.

This clone was seen a single time. V is TRBV2 and J is TRBJ1-1, with D perhaps matching TRBD1 (6 bases). Looked up from germline, CDR1 is SNHLY and CDR2 is FYNNEI. CDR3 size: 14 residues. With 10 bases removed from V and 4 bases from J, the gap between germline ends came to 19 bases. The CDR3 bases are TGTGCCACATACAGGGACCGGGGCGGCACTGAAGCTTTCTTT. It codes for CATYRDRGGTEAFF.

This clone was seen a single time. V gene TRBV9 combines with J gene TRBJ2-5, with 12 nucleotides matching TRBD1. With the DNA end fitting TRBJ2-7 better, the J assignment may be wrong. Germline values: CDR1 SGDLS, CDR2 YYNGEE. The CDR3 runs to 13 residues. Written as DNA, the CDR3 is TGTGCCAGCTCGGGACAGGGGGCGTACGAGCAGTACTTC. It codes for CASSGQGAYEQYF.

The rearrangement links TRBV9 to TRBJ2-3, with 8 nucleotides matching TRBD2. CDR1 is SGDLS, CDR2 YYNGEE, per germline. The length of the CDR3 is 15 residues. The V and J ends lost 2 bases and 0 bases, in that order; junction bases with no gene match: 2. CDR3 in amino acids: CASSVSGVSTDTQYF. CDR3 bases: TGTGCCAGCAGCGTTAGCGGGGTTAGCACAGATACGCAGTATTTT.

The chain is built from TRBV7-2 and TRBJ2-1; unclear D gene. The V and J ends lost 0 bases and 2 bases respectively, with 8 bases between them. The germline CDR1 and CDR2 sequences are SGHTA and FQGNSA. This CDR3 region has 15 residues. The CDR3 nucleotides are TGTGCCAGCAGCTTAGCGTGGGCGGCCTACAATGAGCAGTTCTTC. Its protein product is CASSLAWAAYNEQFF.

This CDR3 is CASSPRGVANTGELFF. The DNA of the CDR3 is TGTGCCAGCAGCCCTCGGGGGGTGGCGAACACCGGGGAGCTGTTTTTT. The chain combines TRBV9 with TRBJ2-2; 7 bases are shared with TRBD2. The germline CDR1 and CDR2 sequences are SGDLS and YYNGEE. V dropped 4 bases and J dropped 0; count of bases not matched to a gene: 6. This CDR3 contains 16 residues. Variable domain in full (rest from reference TRBV9 and TRBJ2-2): DSGVTQTPKHLITATGQRVTLRCSPRSGDLSVYWYQQSLDQGLQFLIQYYNGEERAKGNILERFSAQQFPDLHSELNLSSLELGDSALYFCASSPRGVANTGELFFGEGSRLTVL.

This clone was detected only once. The genes are TRBV6-1 and TRBJ1-2, with D possibly TRBD1 on 6 matching bases. Germline-derived CDR1 and CDR2 are MNHNS and SASEGT. CDR3 length: 15 amino acids. V shed 2 bases and J shed 4 bases, with 14 bases lying between them. Here the CDR3 DNA reads TGTGCCAGCAGTGAATCAGGGGCCACCCCCTATGGCTACACCTTC. This gives the protein CASSESGATPYGYTF.

V and J are TRBV5-4 and TRBJ2-7; a weak D match, TRBD2 (6 bases). CDR3 length equals 12 residues. The germline V and J ends were trimmed by 0 bases and 6 bases, with 7 bases remaining between them. Germline V gene data show CDR1 as SGHNT and CDR2 as YYREEE (reference sequence). DNA for the CDR3: TGTGCCAGCAGCTTGGTCGGGAGCGAGCAGTACTTC. Residues: CASSLVGSEQYF.

J is TRBJ2-3 and V is TRBV10-1; D perhaps matches TRBD1 (5 bases). This CDR3 has 14 residues. The ends were cut back, 3 bases at V and 0 bases at J, with 7 bases in the middle. In germline, CDR1 is WNHNN, CDR2 SYGVQD (reference sequence). The CDR3 is CASSERQSTDTQYF. CDR3 bases: TGCGCCAGCAGTGAAAGACAGAGCACAGATACGCAGTATTTT.

The chain recombines TRBV19 with TRBJ1-2, with D possibly matching TRBD1 (6 bases). CDR1 is LNHDA, CDR2 SQIVND, per germline (reference sequence). The length of the CDR3 is 14 residues. Trimming took 5 bases from V and 4 from J, leaving 14 bases between them. The CDR3 loop is CASSGTGYGYGYTF. DNA for the CDR3: TGTGCCAGTAGTGGTACAGGGTATGGCTATGGCTACACCTTC.

The gene calls are TRBV19 and TRBJ1-5; D is ambiguous. The CDR3 runs 15 residues. The germline V gene encodes CDR1 LNHDA and CDR2 SQIVND (reference sequence). V gave up 2 bases and J gave up 0 bases, with 8 bases separating them. The DNA for the CDR3 is TGTGCCAGTAGTATAAGTGCTTATAGCAATCAGCCCCAGCATTTT. Its protein product is CASSISAYSNQPQHF.

The chain has TRBV30 and TRBJ2-7; possible D gene TRBD1, 5 bases. With 2 bases removed from V and 2 bases from J, the gap between germline ends came to 7 bases. Germline CDR1 and CDR2: GTSNPN and SVGIG (reference sequence). CDR3 length: 12 amino acids. As DNA, the CDR3 is TGTGCCTGGAGTTCAGGGACCTACGAGCAGTACTTC. It codes for CAWSSGTYEQYF.

The chain couples TRBV5-1 to TRBJ2-2; perhaps TRBD2 as D (6 bases). Germline CDR1 reads SGHRS; CDR2 reads YFSETQ. This CDR3 comprises 14 residues. V was clipped by 2 bases and J by 6 bases, with 11 bases between them. The DNA of the CDR3 is TGCGCCAGCAGCTTCTGGGGGGACTCCGGGGAGCTGTTTTTT. The encoded protein is CASSFWGDSGELFF.

The CDR3 reads CASRRGLIGNTEAFF. The CDR3 DNA follows: TGTGCCAGCCGGAGGGGATTAATAGGGAACACTGAAGCTTTCTTT. The V gene is TRBV6-5, the J gene TRBJ1-1, with a possible D match to TRBD1 (5 bases). The CDR3 spans 15 residues. Per the germline V gene, CDR1 is MNHEY and CDR2 is SVGAGI. Trimming took off 8 bases at V and 1 base at J, with 17 bases between the two ends.

This clone came up once. The gene calls are TRBV29-1 and TRBJ2-4, with TRBD2 as a possible D gene (6 bases). The V gene's germline CDR1 is SQVTM and CDR2 ANQGSEA. CDR3 length: 16 residues. V lost 3 bases and J lost 6, with 21 bases in between. CDR3 DNA sequence: TGCAGCGTTGATCGGCCCGGGGGTGGTGGAGGAAACATTCAGTACTTC. Its protein is CSVDRPGGGGGNIQYF.

The chain recombines TRBV7-3 with TRBJ2-1; TRBD1 agrees at 8 bases. Germline CDR1 reads SGHTA; CDR2 reads FQGTGA. This CDR3 has 15 residues. V dropped 2 bases and J dropped 8; count of bases not matched to a gene: 8. In DNA form, the CDR3 reads TGTGCCAGCAGCTTAGTCGACAGGGGCGGGTATGAGCAGTTCTTC. As protein: CASSLVDRGGYEQFF.

This clone was detected a few times. The genes are TRBV2 and TRBJ1-5; 7 positions agree with TRBD1. Germline-derived CDR1 and CDR2 are SNHLY and FYNNEI. The CDR3 contains 17 residues. The junction had 13 bases not matched to a gene; V was cut back by 5 bases and J by 3 bases. The CDR3 DNA is TGTGCCAGCAGTCCTCATCCAAGGGGGCAGTACAATCAGCCCCAGCATTTT. Its translation is CASSPHPRGQYNQPQHF.

This rearrangement joins TRBV14 to TRBJ2-5, with 9 bases matching TRBD2. The trim removed 1 base at V and 5 bases at J, leaving 11 bases unmatched. This CDR3 contains 17 residues. The germline V gene encodes CDR1 SGHDN and CDR2 FVKESK. This CDR3 is CASSQALRGGLQETQYF. CDR3 in DNA: TGTGCCAGCAGCCAAGCCCTGCGGGGGGGCCTCCAGGAGACCCAGTACTTC.

V gene TRBV19 combines with J gene TRBJ2-7, with 8 nucleotides matching TRBD2. The V gene end was trimmed by 5 bases and the J gene end by 7 bases; junction bases not matched to a gene: 10. This CDR3 has 14 amino acids. The germline V gene encodes CDR1 LNHDA and CDR2 SQIVND (reference sequence). Here the CDR3 DNA reads TGTGCCAGTAGTCACGGGGGGGCTCAATCTGAGCAGTACTTC. Protein product: CASSHGGAQSEQYF. The variable domain in full, with the rest retrieved from reference TRBV19 and TRBJ2-7, is DGGITQSPKYLFRKEGQNVTLSCEQNLNHDAMYWYRQDPGQGLRLIYYSQIVNDFQKGDIAEGYSVSREKKESFPLTVTSAQKNPTAFYLCASSHGGAQSEQYFGPGTRLTVT.